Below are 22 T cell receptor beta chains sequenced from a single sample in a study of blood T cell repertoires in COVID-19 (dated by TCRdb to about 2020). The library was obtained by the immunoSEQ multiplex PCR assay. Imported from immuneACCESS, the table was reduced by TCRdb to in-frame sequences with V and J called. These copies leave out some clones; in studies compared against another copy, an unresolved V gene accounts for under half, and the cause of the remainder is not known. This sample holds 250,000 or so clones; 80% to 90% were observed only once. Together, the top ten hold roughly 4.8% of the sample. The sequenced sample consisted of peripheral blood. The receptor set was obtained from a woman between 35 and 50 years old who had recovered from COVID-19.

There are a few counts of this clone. The CDR3 coding sequence is TGTGCCACCAGCAGTAGCGGGAGGGCGGGGAAAAACATTCAGTACTTC. This codes for CATSSSGRAGKNIQYF. The chain employs TRBV15 and TRBJ2-4, with 11 bases matching TRBD2. With V trimmed by 3 bases and J by 4 bases, 5 bases remained unmatched. The CDR3 contains 16 residues. The germline CDR1 and CDR2 sequences are LNHNV and YYDKDF (reference sequence).

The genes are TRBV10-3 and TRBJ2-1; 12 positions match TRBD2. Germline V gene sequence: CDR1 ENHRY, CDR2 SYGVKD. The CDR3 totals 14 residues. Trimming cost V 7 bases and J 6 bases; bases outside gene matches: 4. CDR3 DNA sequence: TGTGCCATCAAACTAGCGGGAGGTAGCAATGAGCAGTTCTTC. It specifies CAIKLAGGSNEQFF.

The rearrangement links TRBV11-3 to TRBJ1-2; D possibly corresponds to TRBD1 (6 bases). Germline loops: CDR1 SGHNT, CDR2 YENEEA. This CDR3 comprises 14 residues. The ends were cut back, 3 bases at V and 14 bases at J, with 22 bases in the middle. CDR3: CASSFGHDRPLRTF. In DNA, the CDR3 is TGTGCCAGCAGCTTCGGGCACGACAGGCCCTTGAGAACCTTC.

In DNA form, the CDR3 reads TGTGCCAGCAGCTTAGGGGGGGGCACTGAAGCTTTCTTT. Its translation: CASSLGGGTEAFF. The chain combines TRBV13 with TRBJ1-1; weak D call: TRBD1 (5 bases). Germline V gene lookup returns CDR1 PRHDT and CDR2 FYEKMQ (reference sequence). This CDR3 region has 13 residues. The V end was cut by 0 bases, the J end by 4 bases, with 6 bases between.

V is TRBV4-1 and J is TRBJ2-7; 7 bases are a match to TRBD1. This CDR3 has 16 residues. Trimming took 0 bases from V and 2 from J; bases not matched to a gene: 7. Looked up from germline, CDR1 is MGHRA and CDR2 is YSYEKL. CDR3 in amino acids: CASSQDRQGNPYEQYF. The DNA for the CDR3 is TGCGCCAGCAGCCAAGATCGACAGGGAAATCCCTACGAGCAGTACTTC.

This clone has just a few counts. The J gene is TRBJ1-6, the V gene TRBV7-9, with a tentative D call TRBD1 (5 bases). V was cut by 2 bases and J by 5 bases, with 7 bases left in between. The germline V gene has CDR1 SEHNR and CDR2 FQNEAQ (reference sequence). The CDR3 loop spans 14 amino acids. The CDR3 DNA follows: TGTGCCAGCAGCTTATCAGGGAATAATTCACCCCTCCACTTT. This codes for CASSLSGNNSPLHF.

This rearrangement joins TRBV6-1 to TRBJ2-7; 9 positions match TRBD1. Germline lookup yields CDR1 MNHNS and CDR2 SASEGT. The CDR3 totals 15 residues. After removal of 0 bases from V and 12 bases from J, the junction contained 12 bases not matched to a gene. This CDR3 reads CASSEALPGQGVVYF. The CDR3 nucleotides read TGTGCCAGCAGTGAAGCGCTCCCGGGACAGGGCGTAGTGTACTTC.

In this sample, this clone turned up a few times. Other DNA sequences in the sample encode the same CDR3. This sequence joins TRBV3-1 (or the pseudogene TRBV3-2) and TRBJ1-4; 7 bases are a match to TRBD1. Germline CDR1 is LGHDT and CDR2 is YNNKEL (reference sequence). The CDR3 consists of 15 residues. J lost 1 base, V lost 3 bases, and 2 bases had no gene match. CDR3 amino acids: CASSQNRGTNEKLFF. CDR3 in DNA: TGTGCCAGCAGCCAGAACAGGGGAACTAATGAAAAACTGTTTTTT.

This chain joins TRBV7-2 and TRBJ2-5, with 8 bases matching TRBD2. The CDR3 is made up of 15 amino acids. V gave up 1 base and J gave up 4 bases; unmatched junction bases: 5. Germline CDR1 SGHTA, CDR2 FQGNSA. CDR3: CASSLGAGELETQYF. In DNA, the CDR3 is TGTGCCAGCAGCTTAGGAGCGGGAGAGTTAGAGACCCAGTACTTC.

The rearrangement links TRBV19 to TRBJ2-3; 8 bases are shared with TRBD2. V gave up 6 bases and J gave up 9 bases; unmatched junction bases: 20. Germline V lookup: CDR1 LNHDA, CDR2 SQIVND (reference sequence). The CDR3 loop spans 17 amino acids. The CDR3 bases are TGTGCCAGTAGCGATGAGGCGGGAGGTATTTCGGGCGTCACGCAGTATTTT. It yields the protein CASSDEAGGISGVTQYF.

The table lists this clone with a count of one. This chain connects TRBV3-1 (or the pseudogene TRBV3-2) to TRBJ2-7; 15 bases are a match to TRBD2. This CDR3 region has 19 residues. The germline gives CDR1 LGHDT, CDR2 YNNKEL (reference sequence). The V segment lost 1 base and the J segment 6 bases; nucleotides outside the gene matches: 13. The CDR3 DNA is TGTGCCAGCAGCCAAGGGCCCGGGACTAGCGGGAGGCCCTCCCCCGAGCAGTACGTC. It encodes CASSQGPGTSGRPSPEQYV.

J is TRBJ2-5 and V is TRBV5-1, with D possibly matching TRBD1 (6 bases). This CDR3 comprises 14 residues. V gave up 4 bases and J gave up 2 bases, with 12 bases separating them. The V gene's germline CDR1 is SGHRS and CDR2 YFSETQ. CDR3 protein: CASSLQGGQETQYF. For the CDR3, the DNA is TGCGCCAGCAGCCTACAGGGTGGGCAAGAGACCCAGTACTTC.

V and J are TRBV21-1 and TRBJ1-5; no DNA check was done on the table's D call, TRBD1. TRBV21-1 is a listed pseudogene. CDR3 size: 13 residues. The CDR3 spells CASSPQGNQPQHF. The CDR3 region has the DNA TGTGCCAGCAGTCCACAGGGGAATCAGCCCCAGCATTTT.

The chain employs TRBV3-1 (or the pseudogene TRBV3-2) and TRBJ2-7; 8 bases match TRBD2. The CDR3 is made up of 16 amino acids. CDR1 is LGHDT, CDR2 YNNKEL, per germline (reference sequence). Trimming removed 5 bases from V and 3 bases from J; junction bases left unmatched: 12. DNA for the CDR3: TGTGCCAGCAGCGCTAAAGGAGGGACTAGTTACTACGAGCAGTACTTC. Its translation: CASSAKGGTSYYEQYF.

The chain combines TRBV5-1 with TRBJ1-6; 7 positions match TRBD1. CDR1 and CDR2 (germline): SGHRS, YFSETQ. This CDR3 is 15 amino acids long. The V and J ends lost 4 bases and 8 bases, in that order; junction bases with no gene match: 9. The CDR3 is CASSLTQGMDSPLHF. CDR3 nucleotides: TGCGCCAGCAGCCTCACACAGGGGATGGATTCACCCCTCCACTTT. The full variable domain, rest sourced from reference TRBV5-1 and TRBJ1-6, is KAGVTQTPRYLIKTRGQQVTLSCSPISGHRSVSWYQQTPGQGLQFLFEYFSETQRNKGNFPGRFSGRQFSNSRSEMNVSTLELGDSALYLCASSLTQGMDSPLHFGNGTRLTVT.

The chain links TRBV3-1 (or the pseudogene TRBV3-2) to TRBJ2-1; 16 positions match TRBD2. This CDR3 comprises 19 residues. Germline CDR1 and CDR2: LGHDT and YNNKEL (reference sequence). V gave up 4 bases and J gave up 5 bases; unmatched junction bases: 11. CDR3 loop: CASSLAPGLAGGQNNEQFF. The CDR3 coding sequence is TGTGCCAGCAGCCTCGCCCCGGGACTAGCGGGGGGGCAAAACAATGAGCAGTTCTTC.

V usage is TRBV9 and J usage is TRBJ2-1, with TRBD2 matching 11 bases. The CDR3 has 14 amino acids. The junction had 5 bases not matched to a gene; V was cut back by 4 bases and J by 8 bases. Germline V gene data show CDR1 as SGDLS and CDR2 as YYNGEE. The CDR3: CASSRLAGNHEQFF. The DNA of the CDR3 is TGTGCCAGCAGCAGACTAGCGGGAAATCATGAGCAGTTCTTC.

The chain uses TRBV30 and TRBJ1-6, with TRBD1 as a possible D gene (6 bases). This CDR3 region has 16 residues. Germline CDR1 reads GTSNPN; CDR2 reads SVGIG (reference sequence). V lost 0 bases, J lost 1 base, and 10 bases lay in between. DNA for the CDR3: TGTGCCTGGAGTGTACCCCAGGGGTCCTATAATTCACCCCTCCACTTT. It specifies CAWSVPQGSYNSPLHF.

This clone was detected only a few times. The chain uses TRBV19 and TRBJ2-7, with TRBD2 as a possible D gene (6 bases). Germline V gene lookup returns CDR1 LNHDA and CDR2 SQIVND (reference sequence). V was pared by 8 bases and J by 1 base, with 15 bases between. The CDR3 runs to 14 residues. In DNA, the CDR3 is TGTGCCAGTCGTCGGGGAGGTGCTTCCTACGAGCAGTACTTC. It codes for CASRRGGASYEQYF.

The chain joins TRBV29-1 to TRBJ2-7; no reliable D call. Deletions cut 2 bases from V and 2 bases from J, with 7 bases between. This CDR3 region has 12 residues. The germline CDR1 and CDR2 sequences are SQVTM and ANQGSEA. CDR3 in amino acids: CSVEHSTYEQYF. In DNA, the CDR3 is TGCAGCGTTGAACACTCAACCTACGAGCAGTACTTC.

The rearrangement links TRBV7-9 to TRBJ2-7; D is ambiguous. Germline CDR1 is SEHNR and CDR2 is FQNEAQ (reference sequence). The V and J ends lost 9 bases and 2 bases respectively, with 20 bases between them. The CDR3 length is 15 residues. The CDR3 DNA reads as TGTGCCAGTTGCCTCGTGGAGCTTTACACCTACGAGCAGTACGTC. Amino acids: CASCLVELYTYEQYV.

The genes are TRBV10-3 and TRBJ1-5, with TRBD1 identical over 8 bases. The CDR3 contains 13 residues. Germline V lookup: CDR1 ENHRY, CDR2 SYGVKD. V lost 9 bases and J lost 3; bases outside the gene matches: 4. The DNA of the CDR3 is TGTGCCATGCAGGGGGCCGTCAATCAGCCCCAGCATTTT. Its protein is CAMQGAVNQPQHF.